The sequence of this T cell receptor beta chain was determined in a study of T cell repertoires in cytomegalovirus infection. Study at large: Through public TCR beta signatures, both CMV infection and matching HLA type were indicated. Study outcomes and limitations: Predominance within the ex vivo response was attributable to HLA-C-restricted CMV-specific TCR beta clonotypes. Using cumulative public TCR beta family frequency, the authors identified those who carried CMV together with the relevant HLA.

MiXCR, run by TCRdb on the reads, gives a single entry per CDR3 protein. The data contain some 150,000 distinct CDR3 sequences, about a quarter of them singletons. To note about this clonotype: Its antigen is not known.

Germline assignment: CDR1 LGHDT and CDR2 YNNKEL (reference sequence). The CDR3 loop spans 15 amino acids. The germline V and J ends were trimmed by 0 bases and 7 bases, with 10 bases remaining between them. The chain employs TRBV3-1 and TRBJ1-6, with D perhaps matching TRBD1 (5 bases). Sequencing was performed on PBMCs. The sequence was obtained from a human donor in good health (CMV status not recorded). Some clones in this sample may be carry-over from other donors' samples. CDR3 sequence: CASSQEGPGNSPLHF. The CDR3 nucleotides are TGTGCCAGCAGCCAAGAAGGTCCAGGGAATTCACCCCTCCACTTT.